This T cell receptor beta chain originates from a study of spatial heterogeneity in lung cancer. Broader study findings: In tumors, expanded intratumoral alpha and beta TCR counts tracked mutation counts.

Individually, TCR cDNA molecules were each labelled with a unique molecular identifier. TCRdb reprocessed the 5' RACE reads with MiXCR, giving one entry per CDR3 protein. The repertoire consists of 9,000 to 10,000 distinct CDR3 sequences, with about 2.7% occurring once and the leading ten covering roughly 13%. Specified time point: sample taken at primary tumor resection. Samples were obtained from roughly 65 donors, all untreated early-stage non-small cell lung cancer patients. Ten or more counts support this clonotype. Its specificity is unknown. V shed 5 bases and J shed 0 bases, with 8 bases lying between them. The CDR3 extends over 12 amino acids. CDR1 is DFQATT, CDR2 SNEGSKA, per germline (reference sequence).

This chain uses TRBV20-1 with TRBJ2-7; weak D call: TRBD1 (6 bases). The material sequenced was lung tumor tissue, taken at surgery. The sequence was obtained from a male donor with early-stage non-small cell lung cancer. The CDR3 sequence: CSARTDSYEQYF. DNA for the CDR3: TGCAGTGCTCGGACAGACTCCTACGAGCAGTACTTC.